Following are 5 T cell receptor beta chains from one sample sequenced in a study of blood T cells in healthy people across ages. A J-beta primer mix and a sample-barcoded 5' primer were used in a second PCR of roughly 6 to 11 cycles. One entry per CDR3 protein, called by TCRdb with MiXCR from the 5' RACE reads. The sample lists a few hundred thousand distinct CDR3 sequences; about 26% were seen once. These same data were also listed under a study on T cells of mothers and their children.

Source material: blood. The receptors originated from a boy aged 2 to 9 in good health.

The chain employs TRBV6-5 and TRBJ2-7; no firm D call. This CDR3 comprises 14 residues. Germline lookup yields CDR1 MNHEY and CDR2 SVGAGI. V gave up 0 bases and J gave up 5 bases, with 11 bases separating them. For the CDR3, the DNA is TGTGCCAGCAGTTACTCACTGATCCCCCACGAGCAGTACTTC. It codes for CASSYSLIPHEQYF.

The CDR3 sequence is CSAREGGPNEKLFF. CDR3 nucleotide sequence: TGCAGTGCTAGAGAGGGGGGACCTAATGAAAAACTGTTTTTT. V and J are TRBV20-1 and TRBJ1-4; possible D gene TRBD1, 5 bases. Germline V CDR1 and CDR2: DFQATT, SNEGSKA (reference sequence). V shed 0 bases and J shed 3 bases, with 8 bases lying between them. This CDR3 contains 14 residues.

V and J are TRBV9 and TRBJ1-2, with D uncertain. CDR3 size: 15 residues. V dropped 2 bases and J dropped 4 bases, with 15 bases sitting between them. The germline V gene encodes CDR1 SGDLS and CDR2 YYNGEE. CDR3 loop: CASSVAGSGSYGYTF. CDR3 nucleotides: TGTGCCAGCAGCGTGGCAGGCTCTGGGAGCTATGGCTACACCTTC.

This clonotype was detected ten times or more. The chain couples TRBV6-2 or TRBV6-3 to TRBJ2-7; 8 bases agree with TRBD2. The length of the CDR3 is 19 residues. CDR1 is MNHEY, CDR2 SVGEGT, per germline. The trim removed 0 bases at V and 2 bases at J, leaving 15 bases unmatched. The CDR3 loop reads CASSYSSREAIRMTYEQYF. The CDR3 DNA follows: TGTGCCAGCAGTTACTCGTCGCGGGAGGCAATACGGATGACCTACGAGCAGTACTTC.

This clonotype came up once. The CDR3 region is CASGNGQGDQPQHF. CDR3 nucleotides: TGTGCTAGTGGCAACGGACAGGGGGATCAGCCCCAGCATTTT. The V call is TRBV12-5, the J call TRBJ1-5; 10 nucleotides line up with TRBD1. Per the germline V gene, CDR1 is LGHNT and CDR2 is FRNRAP. J lost 5 bases, V lost 6 bases, and 4 bases had no gene match. This CDR3 is built from 14 residues. Drawing the rest from reference TRBV12-5 and TRBJ1-5, the complete variable domain is DARVTQTPRHKVTEMGQEVTMRCQPILGHNTVFWYRQTMMQGLELLAYFRNRAPLDDSGMPKDRFSAEMPDATLATLKIQPSEPRDSAVYFCASGNGQGDQPQHFGDGTRLSIL.